The 28 T cell receptor beta chains listed next were all sequenced from one sample in a study of blood T cell repertoires in COVID-19. Method: immunoSEQ multiplex PCR; TCRdb's copy keeps in-frame clones and lacks some. Of 100,000 or so clones listed, approximately 86% are singletons. The sequenced sample was PBMCs or T cells enriched from blood (not recorded which). Receptor source: a woman between 50 and 59 years old who had recovered from COVID-19.

CDR3 DNA: TGCGCCAGCAGCTTACAGGGGATTGAGACCCAGTACTTC. Its protein is CASSLQGIETQYF. The chain couples TRBV5-1 to TRBJ2-5; TRBD1 matches 7 bases. Germline V gene sequence: CDR1 SGHRS, CDR2 YFSETQ. J was trimmed by 5 bases and V by 2 bases; bases with no gene match: 3. The CDR3 sequence is 13 residues long.

The J gene is TRBJ1-4, the V gene TRBV6-5, with D possibly being TRBD1 (5 bases). The germline V gene encodes CDR1 MNHEY and CDR2 SVGAGI. Deletions cut 6 bases from V and 4 bases from J, with 9 bases between. This CDR3 spans 13 amino acids. In DNA form, the CDR3 reads TGTGCCAGCAGGGACACCCTTAATGAAAAACTGTTTTTT. It is translated as CASRDTLNEKLFF.

This clone was seen only once. The DNA of the CDR3 is TGTGCCAGCAGCTCCCGCCTTTCTAGCGGCTACGAGCAGTACTTC. Translated, it gives CASSSRLSSGYEQYF. The chain has TRBV11-1 and TRBJ2-7; 7 nucleotides match TRBD2. V was clipped by 4 bases and J by 3 bases; unmatched bases: 9. Germline assignment: CDR1 SGHAT and CDR2 FQDESV (reference sequence). CDR3 length: 15 residues.

The V call is TRBV7-8, the J call TRBJ2-6; 7 bases align to TRBD1. CDR1 and CDR2 from the germline V gene are SGHVS and FQNEAQ. The CDR3 sequence is 15 residues long. Germline trimming cut 3 bases from V and 2 bases from J; bases unmatched to any gene: 1. The CDR3 spells CASSFTGAGANVLTF. CDR3 DNA: TGTGCCAGCAGCTTCACAGGGGCTGGGGCCAACGTCCTGACTTTC.

J is TRBJ2-4 and V is TRBV19, with 8 bases aligning to TRBD1. With 7 bases clipped from V and 9 bases from J, the junction kept 8 bases outside the gene matches. The length of the CDR3 is 13 residues. Germline V gene lookup returns CDR1 LNHDA and CDR2 SQIVND (reference sequence). The CDR3 reads CASTHRDRGIQYF. The CDR3, as DNA: TGTGCCAGTACACACAGAGACAGGGGCATTCAGTACTTC.

The CDR3 here is CASSSTGVSPLHF. Here the CDR3 DNA reads TGTGCCAGCAGTTCCACAGGGGTTTCACCCCTCCACTTT. The rearrangement uses TRBV28 and TRBJ1-6; 7 bases are a match to TRBD1. The CDR3 totals 13 residues. The germline gives CDR1 MDHEN, CDR2 SYDVKM. Unmatched junction bases numbered 3, after V lost 4 bases and J lost 9 bases.

The chain combines TRBV4-2 with TRBJ1-6, with TRBD1 matching over 7 bases. With V trimmed by 0 bases and J by 7 bases, 3 bases remained unmatched. The germline gives CDR1 LGHNA, CDR2 YNFKEQ. This CDR3 spans 15 amino acids. CDR3 in DNA: TGTGCCAGCAGCCAAGAAGACAGGGAGAATTCACCCCTCCACTTT. This codes for CASSQEDRENSPLHF.

This clone was detected only a few times. The chain is built from TRBV27 and TRBJ1-6; D remains ambiguous. The CDR3 loop spans 14 amino acids. The germline gives CDR1 MNHEY, CDR2 SMNVEV (reference sequence). The V and J ends lost 3 bases and 7 bases respectively, with 10 bases between them. CDR3 DNA sequence: TGTGCCAGCAGTTTGCCAGGAGGGAATTCACCCCTCCACTTT. This gives the protein CASSLPGGNSPLHF.

V and J are TRBV3-1 (or the pseudogene TRBV3-2) and TRBJ1-2; no reliable D call. V lost 0 bases and J 8 bases, leaving 13 bases between the germline ends. Germline V gene lookup returns CDR1 LGHDT and CDR2 YNNKEL (reference sequence). This CDR3 contains 14 residues. CDR3 amino acids: CASSQEPGKGGYTF. In DNA, the CDR3 is TGTGCCAGCAGCCAAGAACCCGGGAAGGGAGGCTACACCTTC.

The chain uses TRBV28 and TRBJ2-6; 7 bases are a match to TRBD1. Trimming cost V 4 bases and J 2 bases; bases outside gene matches: 2. From germline, CDR1 is MDHEN and CDR2 SYDVKM. The CDR3 is 15 amino acids. CDR3 loop: CASSSQGAGANVLTF. Written as DNA, the CDR3 is TGTGCCAGCAGTTCTCAGGGGGCTGGGGCCAACGTCCTGACTTTC.

V usage is TRBV15 and J usage is TRBJ1-1, with 12 bases matching TRBD1. The CDR3 has 15 residues. Germline assignment: CDR1 LNHNV and CDR2 YYDKDF (reference sequence). V was clipped by 3 bases and J by 5 bases; unmatched bases: 4. The DNA of the CDR3 is TGTGCCACCAGCAGTCGGGACAGGGGGCGGACTGAAGCTTTCTTT. Its protein is CATSSRDRGRTEAFF.

This clone appeared a few times. The CDR3 reads CASSSDREEYF. The CDR3 DNA reads as TGTGCCAGCAGTTCCGACAGGGAGGAGTACTTC. The chain couples TRBV28 to TRBJ2-7, with D perhaps matching TRBD1 (7 bases). Germline V gene sequence: CDR1 MDHEN, CDR2 SYDVKM. The V and J ends lost 4 bases and 11 bases respectively, with 12 bases between them. This CDR3 is 11 amino acids long.

The chain employs TRBV10-1 and TRBJ2-1, with TRBD2 identical over 11 bases. The CDR3 sequence is 16 residues long. Per the germline V gene, CDR1 is WNHNN and CDR2 is SYGVQD (reference sequence). Trimming took 5 bases from V and 3 from J; bases not matched to a gene: 6. For the CDR3, the DNA is TGCGCCAGCAGTAGGGCTAGCGGGGGGTACTACAATGAGCAGTTCTTC. It translates to CASSRASGGYYNEQFF.

This chain joins TRBV18 and TRBJ1-1; D ambiguous. The CDR3 totals 15 residues. V lost 5 bases to trimming and J lost 4 bases, with 17 bases between them. Germline-derived CDR1 and CDR2 are KGHSH and LQKENI. The CDR3 coding sequence is TGTGCCAGCTCATCCCTAGACTCACCTGCCACTGAAGCTTTCTTT. Translated, it gives CASSSLDSPATEAFF.

This clone has just a few counts. The chain couples TRBV11-2 to TRBJ1-4; perhaps TRBD1 as D (5 bases). The CDR3 length is 17 residues. Between the trimmed V and J ends, which lost 3 bases and 5 bases, there was a span of 19 bases. Germline V gene lookup returns CDR1 SGHAT and CDR2 FQNNGV. CDR3 coding DNA: TGTGCCAGCAGCTTGGGGCAGTTCGTCCAAGTGAATGAAAAACTGTTTTTT. Translation: CASSLGQFVQVNEKLFF.

Concerning this clone: At the DNA level, this CDR3 is encoded by other sequences in the same sample as well. V and J are TRBV11-3 and TRBJ2-1, with TRBD1 identical over 8 bases. CDR3 size: 15 residues. With V trimmed by 1 base and J by 4 bases, 3 bases remained unmatched. CDR1 SGHNT and CDR2 YENEEA come from the germline V gene. CDR3 amino acids: CASSLGQGSYNEQFF. The CDR3 DNA follows: TGTGCCAGCAGCTTAGGACAGGGGAGTTACAATGAGCAGTTCTTC.

The V and J genes are TRBV28 and TRBJ2-5; a weak D match, TRBD2 (6 bases). Germline CDR1 is MDHEN and CDR2 is SYDVKM. Between the trimmed V and J ends, which lost 6 bases and 5 bases, there was a span of 19 bases. The CDR3 contains 15 residues. This chain's CDR3 is CASSRRDIGGETQYF. The CDR3 DNA reads as TGTGCCAGCAGCCGGCGGGATATTGGTGGGGAGACCCAGTACTTC.

V gene TRBV27 combines with J gene TRBJ2-1; a weak D match, TRBD2 (7 bases). The CDR3 totals 14 residues. Per the germline V gene, CDR1 is MNHEY and CDR2 is SMNVEV (reference sequence). V lost 4 bases to trimming and J lost 3 bases, with 10 bases between them. The CDR3 DNA reads as TGTGCCAGCAGTTCGGGGGGCCTCTACAATGAGCAGTTCTTC. It encodes CASSSGGLYNEQFF.

This chain links TRBV4-1 with TRBJ1-5; tentative D call: TRBD1 (6 bases). The CDR3 contains 15 residues. Germline lookup yields CDR1 MGHRA and CDR2 YSYEKL. Trimming removed 0 bases at V and 1 base at J, with 7 bases between. The CDR3 DNA is TGCGCCAGCAGCCAAGATCAGGGGAGCAATCAGCCCCAGCATTTT. As protein: CASSQDQGSNQPQHF.

The rearrangement uses TRBV9 and TRBJ2-1; 8 positions agree with TRBD1. The CDR3 consists of 14 residues. V lost 4 bases to trimming and J lost 2 bases; unmatched junction nucleotides: 2. The germline gives CDR1 SGDLS, CDR2 YYNGEE. The CDR3 DNA reads TGTGCCAGCAGCACGGGACAGGCCTACAATGAGCAGTTCTTC. Amino acids: CASSTGQAYNEQFF.

The V gene is TRBV4-1, the J gene TRBJ1-2; TRBD1 matches 7 bases. The CDR3 is 14 residues long. With 5 bases clipped from V and 2 bases from J, the junction kept 5 bases outside the gene matches. Germline-derived CDR1 and CDR2 are MGHRA and YSYEKL. CDR3 residues: CASSTTGRNYGYTF. The CDR3, as DNA: TGCGCCAGCAGCACGACAGGGCGGAACTATGGCTACACCTTC.

This chain connects TRBV18 to TRBJ2-1, with TRBD2 matching 8 bases. Germline values: CDR1 KGHSH, CDR2 LQKENI. The CDR3 totals 15 residues. J gave up 10 bases and V 2 bases, and 10 bases lay outside the gene matches. The DNA of the CDR3 is TGTGCCAGCTCACCAAGAGCGGGGGAGCCCCCGGAGCAGTTCTTC. This gives the protein CASSPRAGEPPEQFF.

This rearrangement joins TRBV2 to TRBJ2-7; 7 bases align to TRBD1. V gave up 8 bases and J gave up 2 bases; unmatched junction bases: 12. In germline, CDR1 is SNHLY, CDR2 FYNNEI. The CDR3 is made up of 15 amino acids. The CDR3 sequence: CASLLPGQAPYEQYF. The CDR3 nucleotides are TGTGCCAGCCTACTCCCCGGACAGGCTCCCTACGAGCAGTACTTC.

The sample holds a few counts of this clone. The rearrangement links TRBV6-1 to TRBJ1-5; TRBD1 is a possible D gene (5 bases). This CDR3 contains 14 residues. Germline V gives CDR1 MNHNS, CDR2 SASEGT. V lost 3 bases and J lost 7, with 13 bases in between. Here the CDR3 DNA reads TGTGCCAGCAGTGACGGGGGAGTCGGACAGCCCCAGCATTTT. As protein: CASSDGGVGQPQHF.

This chain uses TRBV5-1 with TRBJ2-3, with D hard to call. Trimming removed 0 bases at V and 1 base at J, with 9 bases between. Germline CDR1 is SGHRS and CDR2 is YFSETQ. The CDR3 length is 15 residues. This chain's CDR3 is CASSLDGVRTDTQYF. The CDR3 DNA is TGCGCCAGCAGCTTGGACGGTGTCCGCACAGATACGCAGTATTTT.

The V and J genes are TRBV7-3 and TRBJ1-5, with D unclear. The CDR3 spans 13 residues. Trimming left V 2 bases short and J 6 bases short, with 8 bases between. Germline lookup yields CDR1 SGHTA and CDR2 FQGTGA. The CDR3: CASSLGPAQPQHF. CDR3 in DNA: TGTGCCAGCAGCTTAGGGCCTGCTCAGCCCCAGCATTTT.

This chain connects TRBV29-1 to TRBJ1-4; 11 bases align to TRBD1. The germline CDR1 and CDR2 sequences are SQVTM and ANQGSEA. V gave up 7 bases and J gave up 4 bases; unmatched junction bases: 2. There are 13 residues in the CDR3. Here the CDR3 reads CSAGTGGNEKLFF. CDR3 bases: TGCAGCGCAGGGACAGGGGGTAATGAAAAACTGTTTTTT.

The chain recombines TRBV11-3 with TRBJ2-3, with D tentatively TRBD2 (7 bases). The CDR3 has 17 residues. Between the trimmed V and J ends, which lost 5 bases and 2 bases, there was a span of 20 bases. Germline values: CDR1 SGHNT, CDR2 YENEEA. The CDR3: CASSHNGGAGATDTQYF. In nucleotides, the CDR3 is TGTGCCAGCAGCCACAACGGGGGCGCGGGGGCCACAGATACGCAGTATTTT.